This record concerns one T cell receptor (beta chain) sequence. Its target is not known. Trimming shortened V by 0 bases and J by 2 bases, and 14 bases separated the two germline ends. CDR1 KGHSH and CDR2 LQKENI come from the germline V gene. The CDR3 sequence is 16 residues long. The sample comes from a study of blood T cells in healthy people across ages. General observations from the study: Those diversity estimates obtained from one million T cells were thought to be underestimates.

Donors ranged from about 6 to 95 years old and were healthy Caucasians in Russia. A second roughly 6 to 12 cycle PCR used barcoded and J-beta primers. TCRdb redid the calling of the 5' RACE reads with MiXCR, one entry per CDR3 protein. The sample holds 700,000 to 900,000 distinct CDR3 sequences, around half seen once. This rearrangement joins TRBV18 to TRBJ2-7; D call uncertain. The receptor was isolated from an elderly man in good health. The sequencing sample was made of blood. CDR3: CASSPPLATNPYEQYF. For the CDR3, the DNA is TGTGCCAGCTCACCACCGTTGGCTACCAACCCCTACGAGCAGTACTTC.